This TCR beta chain was retrieved from a study of control samples from healthy donors and cancer patients. Trimming took 6 bases from V and 3 from J, leaving 13 bases between them. CDR3 length: 14 residues. Germline V gene data show CDR1 as MDHEN and CDR2 as SYDVKM. The repertoire was sequenced with immunoSEQ multiplex PCR; TCRdb's copy has only in-frame clones and lacks some. The sample has approximately 52,000 clones; roughly 87% are singletons. The chain recombines TRBV28 with TRBJ2-3, with D possibly being TRBD1 (7 bases). This sequence originates from a man aged 45 to 65 in good health. The sample was blood. For the CDR3, the DNA is TGTGCCAGCAGCCCAGGGGGGACGACAGATACGCAGTATTTT. It yields the protein CASSPGGTTDTQYF.